This T cell receptor (beta chain) was sequenced for a study of cytomegalovirus exposure and HLA in healthy donors. The CDR3 runs to 13 residues. V dropped 6 bases and J dropped 0 bases, with 8 bases sitting between them. Germline assignment: CDR1 MNHEY and CDR2 SVGAGI. It was with 60 Vbeta and 13 Jbeta primers that the PCR ran. Data came from immunoSEQ multiplex PCR; TCRdb stores just in-frame clones and leaves some out. The sample includes just over 150,000 clones, roughly 84% of them seen just once. This sequence originates from a man aged 18 to 29 in good health and CMV-seronegative. The sequencing sample was made of PBMCs. The chain recombines TRBV6-5 with TRBJ1-2; no definite D call. In nucleotides, the CDR3 is TGTGCCAGCAGAGAGACAACTAACTATGGCTACACCTTC. This translates into CASRETTNYGYTF.